The source of this TCR beta chain is a study of technical replicates of blood from a few donors. TCRdb keeps only in-frame clones here, not all; method: immunoSEQ multiplex PCR. The sample yields around 79,000 clones, approximately 92% seen once. Germline V gene data show CDR1 as MNHEY and CDR2 as SVGAGI. V shed 6 bases and J 8 bases; nucleotides not matched to a gene: 3. The CDR3 is 11 amino acids. The chain employs TRBV6-5 and TRBJ1-1; 7 nucleotides match TRBD1. The sequence was obtained from a human donor in good health. Some clones in this sample may be carry-over from other donors' samples. The sample was T cells isolated from PBMCs. Written as DNA, the CDR3 is TGTGCCAGCAGCCAGGGGGGAGAAGCTTTCTTT. Protein sequence: CASSQGGEAFF.